The rows below give T cell receptor beta chains drawn from one sample of a study of blood T cell repertoires in COVID-19. Data came from immunoSEQ multiplex PCR; TCRdb stores just in-frame clones and leaves some out. The sample includes hundreds of thousands of clones, around four fifths seen only once; the top ten take about 4.5%. Sequencing was done on a sample of peripheral blood. The receptors were sampled from a woman in her 70s with acute or convalescent COVID-19. Each CDR3 is given with its conserved first and last residue. Each record gives: clone size, V gene, J gene, D gene, CDR3 DNA, CDR3 protein. The D gene is left open where the match is weak. Only part of the rows carry a size: once, few, many, or a class if the clone is expanded.

.	TRBV5-1	TRBJ2-7	.	TGCGCCAGCAGCTTGGCCTTGTTAGGGGCCCACGAGCAGTACTTC	CASSLALLGAHEQYF
.	TRBV5-1	TRBJ2-2	TRBD1	TGCGCCAGCAGCTTGGGGGGGACAGGAGGCTTATACACCGGGGAGCTGTTTTTT	CASSLGGTGGLYTGELFF
.	TRBV6-2/TRBV6-3	TRBJ1-2	.	TGTGCCAGCAGTTACGAGGCTTCCCTCTATGGCTACACCTTC	CASSYEASLYGYTF
.	TRBV4-2	TRBJ1-2	.	TGTGCCAGCAGCCAGGTAGAGAACTATGGCTACACCTTC	CASSQVENYGYTF
.	TRBV5-5	TRBJ2-6	.	TGTGCCAGCAGCCGGGAGCCCCAGACTGGGGCCAACGTCCTGACTTTC	CASSREPQTGANVLTF
.	TRBV19	TRBJ1-5	TRBD1	TGTGCCAGTAGTATAAGTTTGCGGACAGGGCATGGTCAGCCCCAGCATTTT	CASSISLRTGHGQPQHF
.	TRBV7-9	TRBJ1-2	.	TGTGCCAGCAGCAGAGACAGTTACTATGGCTACACCTTC	CASSRDSYYGYTF
.	TRBV6-1	TRBJ1-3	TRBD1	TGTGCCAGCAGCCGCCAGACAGGGAGGGGAAACACCATATATTTT	CASSRQTGRGNTIYF
.	TRBV10-1	TRBJ2-1	TRBD2	TGCGCCAGCAGTGAAGCGATACTAGCGGGGGGGCGAAATGAGCAGTTCTTC	CASSEAILAGGRNEQFF
few	TRBV27	TRBJ1-5	TRBD1	TGTGCCAGCAGTACATCCCAGACAGGGAGTCAGCCCCAGCATTTT	CASSTSQTGSQPQHF
.	TRBV10-2	TRBJ2-7	.	TGCGCCAGCAGAAAAACGACAGAAACCTACGAGCAGTACTTC	CASRKTTETYEQYF
.	TRBV3-1/TRBV3-2	TRBJ1-2	.	TGTGCCAGCAGCCAAGTTTGGGCCTCCTTAGCTAACTATGGCTACACCTTC	CASSQVWASLANYGYTF
few	TRBV18	TRBJ1-1	TRBD1	TGTGCCAGCTCACCCGGACAGGGAAACACTGAAGCTTTCTTT	CASSPGQGNTEAFF
once	TRBV2	TRBJ2-1	TRBD2	TGTGCCAGCCTGGGACTAGCGGGTTTCCCTAGCTACAATGAGCAGTTCTTC	CASLGLAGFPSYNEQFF
.	TRBV3-1/TRBV3-2	TRBJ2-2	.	TGTGCCAGCACACCGGGACACAACACCGGGGAGCTGTTTTTT	CASTPGHNTGELFF